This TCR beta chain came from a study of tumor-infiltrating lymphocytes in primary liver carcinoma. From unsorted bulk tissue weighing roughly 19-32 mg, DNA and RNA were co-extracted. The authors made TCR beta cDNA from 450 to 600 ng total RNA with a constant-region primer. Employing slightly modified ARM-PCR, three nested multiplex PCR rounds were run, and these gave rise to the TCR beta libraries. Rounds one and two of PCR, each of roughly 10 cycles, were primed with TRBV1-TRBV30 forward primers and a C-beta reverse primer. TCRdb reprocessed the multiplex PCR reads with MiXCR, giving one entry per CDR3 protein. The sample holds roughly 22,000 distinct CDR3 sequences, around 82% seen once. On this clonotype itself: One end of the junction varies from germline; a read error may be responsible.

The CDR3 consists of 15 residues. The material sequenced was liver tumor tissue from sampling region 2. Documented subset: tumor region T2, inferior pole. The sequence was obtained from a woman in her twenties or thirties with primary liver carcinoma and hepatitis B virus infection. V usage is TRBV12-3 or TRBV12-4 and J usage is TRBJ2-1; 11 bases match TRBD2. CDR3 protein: CAKSLSGTSGLEQSF. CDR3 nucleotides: TGTGCCAAGAGCCTGTCCGGGACTAGCGGACTTGAGCAGTCCTTC.